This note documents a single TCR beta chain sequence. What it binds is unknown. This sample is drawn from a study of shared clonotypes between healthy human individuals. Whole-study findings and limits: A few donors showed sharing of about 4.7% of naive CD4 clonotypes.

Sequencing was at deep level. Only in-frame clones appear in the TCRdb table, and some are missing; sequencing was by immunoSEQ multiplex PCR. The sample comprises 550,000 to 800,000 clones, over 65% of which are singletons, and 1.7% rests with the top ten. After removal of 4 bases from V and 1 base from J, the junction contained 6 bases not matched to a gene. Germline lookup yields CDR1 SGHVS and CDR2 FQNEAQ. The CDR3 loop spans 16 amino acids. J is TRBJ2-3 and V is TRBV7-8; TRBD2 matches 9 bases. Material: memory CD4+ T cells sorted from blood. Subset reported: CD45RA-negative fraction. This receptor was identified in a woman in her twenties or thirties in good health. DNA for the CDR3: TGTGCCAGCAGCTCACGGCGCGGGGGGGGCACAGATACGCAGTATTTT. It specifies CASSSRRGGGTDTQYF. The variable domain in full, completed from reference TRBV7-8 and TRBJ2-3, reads GAGVSQSPRYKVAKRGQDVALRCDPISGHVSLFWYQQALGQGPEFLTYFQNEAQLDKSGLPSDRFFAERPEGSVSTLKIQRTQQEDSAVYLCASSSRRGGGTDTQYFGPGTRLTVL.